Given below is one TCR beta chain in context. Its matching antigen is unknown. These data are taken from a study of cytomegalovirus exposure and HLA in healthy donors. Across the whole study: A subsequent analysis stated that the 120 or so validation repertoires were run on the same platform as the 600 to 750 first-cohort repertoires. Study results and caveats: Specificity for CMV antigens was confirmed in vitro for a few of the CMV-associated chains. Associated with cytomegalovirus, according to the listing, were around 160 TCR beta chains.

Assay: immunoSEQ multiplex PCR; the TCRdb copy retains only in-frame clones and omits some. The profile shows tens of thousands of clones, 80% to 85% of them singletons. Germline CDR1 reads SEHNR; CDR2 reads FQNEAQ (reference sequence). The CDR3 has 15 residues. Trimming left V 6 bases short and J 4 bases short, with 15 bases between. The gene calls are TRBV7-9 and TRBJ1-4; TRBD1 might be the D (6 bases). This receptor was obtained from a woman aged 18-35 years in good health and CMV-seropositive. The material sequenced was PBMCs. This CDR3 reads CASSFLGGDNEKLFF. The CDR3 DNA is TGTGCCAGCAGTTTCCTAGGGGGGGATAATGAAAAACTGTTTTTT.